Given below is one TCR beta chain in context. The record originates from a study of cytomegalovirus exposure and HLA in healthy donors. Sequencing used immunoSEQ multiplex PCR; TCRdb keeps in-frame clones, though not all of them. The sample records about 44,000 clones, 80% to 95% being singletons. The sample was PBMCs. The receptor was isolated from a woman aged 18-35 years in good health and CMV-seronegative.

This CDR3 is CASRPSPGQGAQFNYGYTF. CDR3 DNA: TGTGCCAGCAGACCAAGTCCGGGACAGGGGGCGCAGTTTAACTATGGCTACACCTTC. This chain connects TRBV27 to TRBJ1-2; 12 bases align to TRBD1. CDR3 length: 19 residues. From germline, CDR1 is MNHEY and CDR2 SMNVEV (reference sequence). J lost 1 base, V lost 6 bases, and 15 bases had no gene match.